The text below deals with one T cell receptor (beta chain). These data originate in a study of blood T cell repertoires in COVID-19. Overall study context: Samples came from the United States, Italy and Spain, spanning acute and convalescent COVID-19.

As processed by the authors: Counts of nucleated cells, estimated from reference gene primer amplification, were obtained. TCRdb's copy holds only in-frame clones and misses some; the assay was immunoSEQ multiplex PCR. The V and J calls and clone size come from that table; D and trimming were worked out from the DNA. The sample shows 300,000 to 400,000 clones, about 87% of them seen only once. With 3 bases clipped from V and 7 bases from J, the junction kept 10 bases outside the gene matches. Germline V gives CDR1 MDHEN, CDR2 SYDVKM. There are 15 residues in the CDR3. The participants were between roughly 18 and 100 years old and came from roughly 24 US areas. Participants had their cohort set by participant-reported clinical history.

The origin of this receptor is a man aged 25-45 years who had recovered from COVID-19. Sequencing was done on a sample of PBMCs or T cells enriched from blood (not recorded which). The chain combines TRBV28 with TRBJ2-7; TRBD1 aligns across 9 bases. The CDR3 DNA reads as TGTGCCAGCAGTTTCCCGGGACAGGGAACTAAAGAGCAGTACTTC. It translates to CASSFPGQGTKEQYF.